A single sample is the source of the 12 T cell receptor beta chains below, sequenced in a study of OX40 agonist ivuxolimab in advanced cancers. Assay used: immunoSEQ multiplex PCR; TCRdb lists only in-frame clones, some missing. The data contain about 75,000 clones, roughly nine tenths of them singletons. The sample was CD4+ or CD8+ T cells sorted from blood, taken in a trial of the OX40 agonist ivuxolimab. Receptors were obtained from an adult with an advanced solid tumor such as melanoma, head and neck, liver or kidney cancer.

The V call is TRBV5-4, the J call TRBJ2-5; no firm D call. Trimming cost V 0 bases and J 5 bases, with 5 bases left between them. This CDR3 contains 12 residues. The V gene's germline CDR1 is SGHNT and CDR2 YYREEE (reference sequence). Here the CDR3 reads CASSLDFETQYF. The DNA of the CDR3 is TGTGCCAGCAGCTTGGATTTCGAGACCCAGTACTTC. Supplemented by reference TRBV5-4 and TRBJ2-5, the full variable domain reads ETGVTQSPTHLIKTRGQQVTLRCSSQSGHNTVSWYQQALGQGPQFIFQYYREEENGRGNFPPRFSGLQFPNYSSELNVNALELDDSALYLCASSLDFETQYFGPGTRLLVL.

This chain links TRBV7-7 with TRBJ2-5; a possible D gene is TRBD2 (6 bases). Trimming shortened V by 3 bases and J by 5 bases, and 10 bases separated the two germline ends. CDR3 length: 13 residues. Germline V gives CDR1 SSHAT, CDR2 FNYEAQ (reference sequence). The CDR3 loop is CASSLGRMETQYF. The CDR3 nucleotides read TGTGCCAGCAGCTTGGGGAGGATGGAGACCCAGTACTTC.

This chain connects TRBV2 to TRBJ1-2; possible D gene TRBD1, 5 bases. Germline values: CDR1 SNHLY, CDR2 FYNNEI. The CDR3 has 14 residues. Trimming stripped 8 bases from V and 5 bases from J, with 18 bases between. This chain's CDR3 is CASVWTSNPYGYTF. The CDR3 nucleotides read TGTGCCAGCGTATGGACATCGAATCCTTATGGCTACACCTTC.

This chain joins TRBV5-4 and TRBJ2-7, with D unclear. V lost 0 bases and J lost 5, with 12 bases in between. From germline, CDR1 is SGHNT and CDR2 YYREEE (reference sequence). This CDR3 comprises 14 residues. The CDR3 DNA reads as TGTGCCAGCAGCTTGGGGGCTACTTCCAACGAGCAGTACTTC. As protein: CASSLGATSNEQYF.

This clone was seen only a few times. The chain has TRBV6-5 and TRBJ2-2, with D perhaps TRBD1 or TRBD2 (5 bases each). V was clipped by 5 bases and J by 5 bases, with 15 bases between them. This CDR3 spans 15 amino acids. CDR1 and CDR2 (germline): MNHEY, SVGAGI. The CDR3 nucleotides read TGTGCCAGCAGTACACGGACACAGCGGACCGGGGAGCTGTTTTTT. Translating it yields CASSTRTQRTGELFF.

CDR3 sequence (DNA): TGTGCCCGCGAGAGGGGGGGTGAAGCTTTCTTT. Translation: CARERGGEAFF. The chain recombines TRBV30 with TRBJ1-1; maybe TRBD1 (6 bases). Germline V gives CDR1 GTSNPN, CDR2 SVGIG (reference sequence). The length of the CDR3 is 11 residues. The V and J ends lost 8 bases and 7 bases respectively, with 14 bases between them.

V usage is TRBV9 and J usage is TRBJ2-3; 9 bases fit TRBD2. This CDR3 has 17 residues. Germline CDR1 and CDR2: SGDLS and YYNGEE. Germline trimming cut 2 bases from V and 5 bases from J; bases unmatched to any gene: 12. The CDR3, as DNA: TGTGCCAGCAGCGTTCAAGCGGGGGGCTCCCCAAAAGATACGCAGTATTTT. This translates into CASSVQAGGSPKDTQYF.

The CDR3 is CASSPLAGGPYEQYF. The CDR3 coding sequence is TGTGCCAGCAGCCCACTAGCGGGGGGTCCCTACGAGCAGTACTTC. The rearrangement joins TRBV6-4 to TRBJ2-7, with 12 bases matching TRBD2. The length of the CDR3 is 15 residues. CDR1 MRHNA and CDR2 SNTAGT come from the germline V gene. The J segment lost 2 bases and the V segment lost 6 bases, leaving 5 bases of the junction unmatched.

The chain carries TRBV6-6 and TRBJ2-7; D ambiguous. Germline values: CDR1 MNHNY, CDR2 SVGAGI (reference sequence). With 5 bases removed from V and 2 bases from J, the gap between germline ends came to 13 bases. The length of the CDR3 is 14 residues. This CDR3 reads CASSNDPAAYEQYF. The CDR3 bases are TGTGCCAGCAGTAATGACCCGGCGGCCTACGAGCAGTACTTC.

The chain couples TRBV19 to TRBJ1-5; the D gene is possibly TRBD1 (5 bases). Trimming stripped 7 bases from V and 0 bases from J, with 13 bases between. This CDR3 has 15 amino acids. Per germline, CDR1 LNHDA and CDR2 SQIVND (reference sequence). CDR3 loop: CASNDLGLSNQPQHF. CDR3 DNA: TGTGCCAGTAATGACCTGGGGCTTAGCAATCAGCCCCAGCATTTT.

The chain is built from TRBV2 and TRBJ1-2; possible D gene TRBD1, 5 bases. This CDR3 comprises 12 residues. With 1 base removed from V and 6 bases from J, the gap between germline ends came to 6 bases. CDR1 is SNHLY and CDR2 is FYNNEI in the germline V gene. The CDR3 reads CASSEVGDGYTF. CDR3 nucleotides: TGTGCCAGCAGTGAAGTGGGGGATGGCTACACCTTC.

The J gene is TRBJ1-5, the V gene TRBV19; 7 positions agree with TRBD1. Looked up from germline, CDR1 is LNHDA and CDR2 is SQIVND (reference sequence). The CDR3 is 15 amino acids. J was trimmed by 6 bases and V by 6 bases; bases with no gene match: 11. CDR3 coding DNA: TGTGCCAGTAGCCCTCGGGCAGGGGGGGTTCAGCCCCAGCATTTT. The encoded protein is CASSPRAGGVQPQHF.